The 22 T cell receptor beta chains listed next were all sequenced from one sample in a study of graft-versus-host responses after intestinal transplantation (TCRdb year 2021). Their antigens are not known. Receptor amplification or capture employed the immunoSEQ multiplex PCR assay. Imported from immuneACCESS, the table was reduced by TCRdb to in-frame sequences with V and J called. These copies leave out some clones; in studies compared against another copy, an unresolved V gene accounts for under half, and the cause of the remainder is not known. The sample includes 150,000 or so clones, with around 90% observed a single time. The top ten clones comprise 0.15% to 0.2% of the sample. Read against the paper, the sample's time point label means: cells obtained before transplantation from donor or recipient. The source material was unstimulated CD4+ T cells sorted from spleen or lymph node cells, sampled before intestinal transplant. The receptors were sampled from a human donor who received an intestinal transplant.

The chain recombines TRBV4-1 with TRBJ2-5, with TRBD1 as a possible D gene (5 bases). Trimming shortened V by 0 bases and J by 2 bases, and 13 bases separated the two germline ends. The CDR3 has 16 residues. Germline V gives CDR1 MGHRA, CDR2 YSYEKL. The CDR3 DNA is TGCGCCAGCAGCCAAGATAAGATAAGACAGCAAGAGACCCAGTACTTC. This gives the protein CASSQDKIRQQETQYF.

This chain joins TRBV25-1 and TRBJ1-4; 7 bases align to TRBD1. With 2 bases clipped from V and 3 bases from J, the junction kept 9 bases outside the gene matches. Germline CDR1 is MGHDK and CDR2 is SYGVNS. This CDR3 is built from 17 residues. CDR3 sequence (DNA): TGTGCCAGCAGTGAACCTCTTGACAGGGCTTCTAATGAAAAACTGTTTTTT. Translation gives CASSEPLDRASNEKLFF.

V and J are TRBV11-1 and TRBJ1-1, with TRBD1 identical over 11 bases. This CDR3 is 17 amino acids long. With 5 bases clipped from V and 0 bases from J, the junction kept 8 bases outside the gene matches. The V gene's germline CDR1 is SGHAT and CDR2 FQDESV (reference sequence). The DNA of the CDR3 is TGTGCCAGCAGCCCGTGGACAGGGGGCTTCTTGAACACTGAAGCTTTCTTT. Translating gives CASSPWTGGFLNTEAFF.

This clone was seen only once. This chain links TRBV27 with TRBJ2-3; 8 nucleotides align to TRBD1. The germline gives CDR1 MNHEY, CDR2 SMNVEV (reference sequence). The CDR3 length is 16 residues. V dropped 2 bases and J dropped 1; count of bases not matched to a gene: 5. The CDR3 region has the DNA TGTGCCAGCAGTTTAGCCGGGACAGGTGGCACAGATACGCAGTATTTT. It codes for CASSLAGTGGTDTQYF.

This sequence joins TRBV7-2 and TRBJ1-5; D perhaps matches TRBD1 (6 bases). The CDR3 loop spans 17 amino acids. V was clipped by 0 bases and J by 2 bases, with 14 bases between them. Germline-derived CDR1 and CDR2 are SGHTA and FQGNSA. The CDR3 coding sequence is TGTGCCAGCAGCTTAGCCGGGGGGGCTAGAGGCAATCAGCCCCAGCATTTT. This codes for CASSLAGGARGNQPQHF.

The rearrangement uses TRBV29-1 and TRBJ2-1; D might be TRBD1 or TRBD2, each matching 6 bases. V gave up 4 bases and J gave up 0 bases, with 7 bases separating them. Germline values: CDR1 SQVTM, CDR2 ANQGSEA. This CDR3 spans 13 amino acids. The CDR3 region is CSVAGASYNEQFF. In nucleotides, the CDR3 is TGCAGCGTTGCGGGGGCCTCCTACAATGAGCAGTTCTTC.

The chain combines TRBV7-9 with TRBJ1-5; 7 bases fit TRBD1. The CDR3 runs to 15 residues. J lost 3 bases, V lost 1 base, and 3 bases had no gene match. Germline V gives CDR1 SEHNR, CDR2 FQNEAQ (reference sequence). The CDR3 DNA reads as TGTGCCAGCAGCTTAGGGACAGGACCCAATCAGCCCCAGCATTTT. It translates to CASSLGTGPNQPQHF.

This clone was observed a single time. CDR3 amino acids: CASSLGQTTYGYTF. The CDR3 region has the DNA TGTGCCAGCAGCTTAGGACAGACTACCTATGGCTACACCTTC. The chain carries TRBV5-6 and TRBJ1-2; a weak D match, TRBD1 (6 bases). The V gene's germline CDR1 is SGHDT and CDR2 YYEEEE. Trimming cost V 2 bases and J 4 bases, with 12 bases left between them. The CDR3 is made up of 14 amino acids. The variable domain in full, with the rest retrieved from reference TRBV5-6 and TRBJ1-2, is DAGVTQSPTHLIKTRGQQVTLRCSPKSGHDTVSWYQQALGQGPQFIFQYYEEEERQRGNFPDRFSGHQFPNYSSELNVNALLLGDSALYLCASSLGQTTYGYTFGSGTRLTVV.

This rearrangement joins TRBV27 to TRBJ2-4; TRBD1 is a possible D gene (6 bases). The germline V gene encodes CDR1 MNHEY and CDR2 SMNVEV (reference sequence). V was trimmed by 4 bases and J by 3 bases, leaving 7 bases between them. The CDR3 is made up of 13 amino acids. CDR3 loop: CASSSDSKNIQYF. The CDR3 DNA sequence: TGTGCCAGCAGTTCGGACAGCAAAAACATTCAGTACTTC.

The rearrangement joins TRBV11-2 to TRBJ2-1; 9 positions agree with TRBD2. The germline V gene has CDR1 SGHAT and CDR2 FQNNGV. V was pared by 0 bases and J by 3 bases, with 0 bases of the junction left unmatched. CDR3 length: 15 amino acids. The CDR3 region is CASSLDSGSYNEQFF. As DNA, the CDR3 is TGTGCCAGCAGCTTAGATAGCGGGAGCTACAATGAGCAGTTCTTC.

The gene calls are TRBV19 and TRBJ1-2; a possible D gene is TRBD1 (6 bases). The V and J ends lost 5 bases and 2 bases respectively, with 9 bases between them. CDR1 is LNHDA, CDR2 SQIVND, per germline (reference sequence). CDR3 length: 13 amino acids. CDR3 sequence: CASSPGQNYGYTF. The CDR3 DNA follows: TGTGCCAGTAGTCCGGGACAAAACTATGGCTACACCTTC.

The chain combines TRBV7-9 with TRBJ2-4; 11 bases are shared with TRBD2. The CDR3 length is 19 residues. The germline CDR1 and CDR2 sequences are SEHNR and FQNEAQ (reference sequence). V lost 3 bases, J lost 8 bases, and 18 bases stayed unmatched. CDR3 DNA sequence: TGTGCCAGCAGCTTTCGAAGCTCCCAGGGGACTAGCGGTCGAGACATTCAGTACTTC. This translates into CASSFRSSQGTSGRDIQYF. The full variable domain, in which reference TRBV7-9 and TRBJ2-4 provide the parts outside the CDR3, is DTGVSQNPRHKITKRGQNVTFRCDPISEHNRLYWYRQTLGQGPEFLTYFQNEAQLEKSRLLSDRFSAERPKGSFSTLEIQRTEQGDSAMYLCASSFRSSQGTSGRDIQYFGAGTRLSVL.

This clone was observed a single time. The chain joins TRBV28 to TRBJ2-7; 11 bases line up with TRBD2. CDR1 and CDR2 (germline): MDHEN, SYDVKM. Unmatched junction bases numbered 18, after V lost 4 bases and J lost 4 bases. The CDR3 totals 19 residues. The chain's CDR3 is CASSSGTSGYPIYGYEQYF. DNA for the CDR3: TGTGCCAGCAGTTCAGGGACTAGCGGATACCCAATATATGGTTACGAGCAGTACTTC.

The chain combines TRBV27 with TRBJ2-5; D is perhaps TRBD1 (6 bases). Germline V CDR1 and CDR2: MNHEY, SMNVEV (reference sequence). This CDR3 has 16 residues. With 5 bases removed from V and 2 bases from J, the gap between germline ends came to 18 bases. The CDR3 loop reads CASSPRDTYYQETQYF. Here the CDR3 DNA reads TGTGCCAGCAGTCCCCGGGACACTTACTATCAAGAGACCCAGTACTTC.

This chain uses TRBV2 with TRBJ2-5, with D unclear. The V and J ends lost 4 bases and 5 bases respectively, with 5 bases between them. The germline gives CDR1 SNHLY, CDR2 FYNNEI. This CDR3 is built from 11 residues. CDR3 protein: CASSATETQYF. CDR3 nucleotides: TGTGCCAGCAGTGCGACGGAGACCCAGTACTTC.

This chain connects TRBV7-3 to TRBJ2-1; 8 positions agree with TRBD2. The V segment lost 5 bases and the J segment 5 bases; nucleotides outside the gene matches: 14. CDR3 length: 17 residues. The germline V gene has CDR1 SGHTA and CDR2 FQGTGA. The CDR3 loop reads CASSPGKGVAGNNEQFF. The CDR3 DNA sequence: TGTGCCAGCAGCCCTGGGAAGGGGGTAGCGGGAAACAATGAGCAGTTCTTC.

This clone was found once. The chain employs TRBV7-3 and TRBJ2-1; 8 positions agree with TRBD1. Germline trimming cut 5 bases from V and 2 bases from J; bases unmatched to any gene: 2. Germline V gene sequence: CDR1 SGHTA, CDR2 FQGTGA. This CDR3 is built from 14 residues. The CDR3 protein is CASSTGGTYNEQFF. The CDR3 DNA reads TGTGCCAGCAGCACAGGGGGAACCTACAATGAGCAGTTCTTC.

The gene calls are TRBV5-6 and TRBJ2-5, with 8 bases lining up with TRBD2. The J call may be wrong; the DNA end is better matched by TRBJ2-7. Germline V gene sequence: CDR1 SGHDT, CDR2 YYEEEE. The CDR3 has 18 residues. The CDR3 nucleotides read TGTGCCAGCAGCTTGGACCCAAGACTAGCGCAGAGCTCCTACGAGCAGTACTTC. Protein product: CASSLDPRLAQSSYEQYF.

The chain employs TRBV9 and TRBJ1-2, with 9 bases fitting TRBD1. The CDR3 sequence is 18 residues long. CDR1 SGDLS and CDR2 YYNGEE come from the germline V gene. After removal of 3 bases from V and 5 bases from J, the junction contained 17 bases not matched to a gene. The DNA for the CDR3 is TGTGCCAGCAGCGCCCGAACCCCGGGACAGGGATCCCCATATGGCTACACCTTC. This gives the protein CASSARTPGQGSPYGYTF.

The chain employs TRBV6-5 and TRBJ2-7, with 8 bases matching TRBD2. V lost 3 bases, J lost 2 bases, and 3 bases stayed unmatched. The CDR3 runs to 14 residues. The germline gives CDR1 MNHEY, CDR2 SVGAGI. The CDR3 DNA sequence: TGTGCCAGCAGTTATTCGGGAGGGCCCTACGAGCAGTACTTC. Its protein product is CASSYSGGPYEQYF.

The V and J genes are TRBV5-1 and TRBJ2-3; maybe TRBD1 (7 bases). The CDR3 contains 15 residues. In germline, CDR1 is SGHRS, CDR2 YFSETQ. The V end lost 4 bases, the J end lost 4 bases, and 16 bases lay between the germline ends. The CDR3 DNA reads TGCGCCAGCAGCACAGGGGCTCGGAGGGCAGATACGCAGTATTTT. Protein: CASSTGARRADTQYF.

This chain uses TRBV27 with TRBJ1-3; a possible D gene is TRBD1 (5 bases). Germline V lookup: CDR1 MNHEY, CDR2 SMNVEV (reference sequence). Between the trimmed V and J ends, which lost 6 bases and 4 bases, there was a span of 13 bases. The CDR3 covers 14 residues. This chain's CDR3 is CASSPGLYGNTIYF. CDR3 in DNA: TGTGCCAGCAGCCCGGGACTCTACGGAAACACCATATATTTT.